This record concerns one T cell receptor (beta chain) sequence. The data belong to a study of blood T cell repertoires in COVID-19. Losses at the gene ends were 2 bases for V and 2 bases for J; bases not matched to a gene: 6. This CDR3 has 16 residues. Per germline, CDR1 KGHSH and CDR2 LQKENI. Original methodology: Estimation of nucleated cell counts relied on the amplification of reference gene primers. Data came from immunoSEQ multiplex PCR; TCRdb stores just in-frame clones and leaves some out. V and J calls and clone size are those listed in that table; D and trimming were worked out from the DNA. The sample consists of 65,000 to 75,000 clones, about 90% of them appearing once.

V usage is TRBV18 and J usage is TRBJ2-3, with TRBD2 matching 8 bases. The clonotype originates from a man aged 45 to 65 with active COVID-19. The sample was peripheral blood. The DNA of the CDR3 is TGTGCCAGCTCACCAAGAAGCGGGGGAAACACAGATACGCAGTATTTT. As protein: CASSPRSGGNTDTQYF.